Below are 13 T cell receptor beta chains sequenced from a single sample in a study of cytomegalovirus exposure and HLA in healthy donors. 60 Vbeta and 13 Jbeta primers were used in PCR. Profiling relied on immunoSEQ multiplex PCR, and the TCRdb table lists in-frame clones only, not all of them. Seen in this sample are around 140,000 clones; the ten most common clones hold under 2%. The sample consisted of PBMCs. The receptors come from a woman between 40 and 50 years old in good health and CMV-seropositive.

DNA for the CDR3: TGCGCCAGCAGCCCTCAAGCGGGACTAGCGGGAGGACTGTTCTTC. Its translation is CASSPQAGLAGGLFF. V is TRBV5-1 and J is TRBJ2-1, with TRBD2 matching over 15 bases. CDR3 length: 15 residues. The V and J ends lost 4 bases and 15 bases, in that order; junction bases with no gene match: 11. Germline V gives CDR1 SGHRS, CDR2 YFSETQ. Variable domain in full (rest from reference TRBV5-1 and TRBJ2-1): KAGVTQTPRYLIKTRGQQVTLSCSPISGHRSVSWYQQTPGQGLQFLFEYFSETQRNKGNFPGRFSGRQFSNSRSEMNVSTLELGDSALYLCASSPQAGLAGGLFFGPGTRLTVL.

This chain connects TRBV7-6 to TRBJ1-1; 7 nucleotides align to TRBD1. This CDR3 has 14 residues. Germline values: CDR1 SGHVS, CDR2 FNYEAQ. V was pared by 5 bases and J by 3 bases, with 6 bases of the junction left unmatched. The CDR3 loop is CASSRRGLDTEAFF. The CDR3 nucleotides read TGTGCCAGCAGCAGAAGGGGGCTGGACACTGAAGCTTTCTTT.

The V gene is TRBV5-1, the J gene TRBJ1-1, with no clear D. Germline V CDR1 and CDR2: SGHRS, YFSETQ. V lost 0 bases to trimming and J lost 1 base, with 4 bases between them. This CDR3 has 13 residues. The CDR3, as DNA: TGCGCCAGCAGCTTGGTGAGGAACACTGAAGCTTTCTTT. This encodes CASSLVRNTEAFF.

In nucleotides, the CDR3 is TGTGCCAGCAGAGGGGTCGGGAGGCCGTCCCCAGATACGCAGTATTTT. Protein sequence: CASRGVGRPSPDTQYF. The chain couples TRBV11-2 to TRBJ2-3, with 7 bases matching TRBD2. V lost 6 bases to trimming and J lost 4 bases; unmatched junction nucleotides: 13. Germline-derived CDR1 and CDR2 are SGHAT and FQNNGV. The CDR3 sequence is 16 residues long.

The rearrangement links TRBV25-1 to TRBJ1-2; D gene ambiguous. With 9 bases removed from V and 2 bases from J, the gap between germline ends came to 19 bases. This CDR3 contains 15 residues. CDR1 MGHDK and CDR2 SYGVNS come from the germline V gene. The CDR3 sequence is CASASRGPTNYGYTF. For the CDR3, the DNA is TGTGCCAGTGCCTCTCGCGGCCCCACGAACTATGGCTACACCTTC.

This chain joins TRBV10-3 and TRBJ1-6; D uncertain. CDR1 and CDR2 (germline): ENHRY, SYGVKD. The CDR3 has 16 amino acids. V lost 2 bases, J lost 11 bases, and 19 bases lay in between. CDR3 loop: CAISEDPDSKVPPLHF. CDR3 bases: TGTGCCATCAGTGAGGACCCGGACTCAAAGGTTCCACCCCTCCACTTT.

The gene calls are TRBV28 and TRBJ1-2, with a weak D call TRBD1 (5 bases). CDR1 and CDR2 from the germline V gene are MDHEN and SYDVKM. Deletions cut 6 bases from V and 4 bases from J, with 18 bases between. The CDR3 has 15 amino acids. The chain's CDR3 is CASRHRLHGAYGYTF. For the CDR3, the DNA is TGTGCCAGCAGACATAGGTTACATGGGGCCTATGGCTACACCTTC.

V and J are TRBV19 and TRBJ2-7; 7 positions match TRBD1. The germline gives CDR1 LNHDA, CDR2 SQIVND (reference sequence). The CDR3 is made up of 13 amino acids. CDR3 in amino acids: CATARQGTYEQYF. For the CDR3, the DNA is TGTGCTACCGCGAGACAGGGCACCTACGAGCAGTACTTC.

In nucleotides, the CDR3 is TGTGCCAGCAGGGGCCGGACAGGGAAGGACGAGCAGTACTTC. This sequence encodes CASRGRTGKDEQYF. This chain joins TRBV6-6 and TRBJ2-7; TRBD1 agrees at 8 bases. J was trimmed by 5 bases and V by 6 bases; bases with no gene match: 9. The CDR3 spans 14 residues. Germline V lookup: CDR1 MNHNY, CDR2 SVGAGI (reference sequence).

The chain is built from TRBV4-3 and TRBJ2-1, with TRBD2 matching 8 bases. The CDR3 consists of 15 residues. Trimming removed 0 bases from V and 7 bases from J; junction bases left unmatched: 5. Germline loops: CDR1 LGHNA, CDR2 YSLEER. The chain's CDR3 is CASSQDGASGNEQFF. Written as DNA, the CDR3 is TGCGCCAGCAGCCAAGATGGGGCTAGCGGGAATGAGCAGTTCTTC.

The gene calls are TRBV9 and TRBJ2-3; 10 bases are shared with TRBD1. Germline V gene data show CDR1 as SGDLS and CDR2 as YYNGEE. The trim removed 4 bases at V and 0 bases at J, leaving 20 bases unmatched. The CDR3 has 21 residues. The CDR3 protein is CASSLSTGTGASPHSTDTQYF. The CDR3 DNA follows: TGTGCCAGCAGCCTATCGACCGGGACAGGGGCTTCCCCCCACAGCACAGATACGCAGTATTTT.

The chain couples TRBV5-6 to TRBJ1-2, with TRBD1 as a possible D gene (5 bases). The CDR3 covers 14 residues. V lost 2 bases to trimming and J lost 6 bases, with 14 bases between them. The germline CDR1 and CDR2 sequences are SGHDT and YYEEEE. This chain's CDR3 is CASSFFTGGDGYTF. Here the CDR3 DNA reads TGTGCCAGCAGCTTCTTTACCGGGGGAGATGGCTACACCTTC.

The rearrangement links TRBV19 to TRBJ2-7; possible D gene TRBD2, 6 bases. The CDR3 runs to 14 residues. In germline, CDR1 is LNHDA, CDR2 SQIVND (reference sequence). The V end was cut by 4 bases, the J end by 0 bases, with 10 bases between. The CDR3 is CASSTRGSSYEQYF. The CDR3 nucleotides read TGTGCCAGTAGTACCCGGGGGAGCTCCTACGAGCAGTACTTC.